This TCR beta chain was identified in a study of OX40 agonist ivuxolimab in advanced cancers. Some clones are missing from TCRdb's copy, which holds only in-frame ones; the method was immunoSEQ multiplex PCR. The table includes 45,000 to 55,000 clones, about 80% detected once. The germline CDR1 and CDR2 sequences are MNHEY and SMNVEV (reference sequence). The V and J ends lost 6 bases and 5 bases respectively, with 17 bases between them. The CDR3 totals 14 residues. In the case of this clone: Its antigen is currently unknown.

Whole-study results and caveats: At 0.1 to 3.0 mg/kg and by week 6, CD4+ and CD8+ T cells in the blood had expanded clonally.

Source: CD4+ or CD8+ T cells sorted from blood, taken in a trial of the OX40 agonist ivuxolimab. J is TRBJ2-7 and V is TRBV27; D is uncertain. The sequence was obtained from an adult with an advanced solid tumor such as melanoma, head and neck, liver or kidney cancer. Here the CDR3 DNA reads TGTGCCAGCAGCAGGAACTCCCTTTCGGACGAGCAGTACTTC. Its protein is CASSRNSLSDEQYF.